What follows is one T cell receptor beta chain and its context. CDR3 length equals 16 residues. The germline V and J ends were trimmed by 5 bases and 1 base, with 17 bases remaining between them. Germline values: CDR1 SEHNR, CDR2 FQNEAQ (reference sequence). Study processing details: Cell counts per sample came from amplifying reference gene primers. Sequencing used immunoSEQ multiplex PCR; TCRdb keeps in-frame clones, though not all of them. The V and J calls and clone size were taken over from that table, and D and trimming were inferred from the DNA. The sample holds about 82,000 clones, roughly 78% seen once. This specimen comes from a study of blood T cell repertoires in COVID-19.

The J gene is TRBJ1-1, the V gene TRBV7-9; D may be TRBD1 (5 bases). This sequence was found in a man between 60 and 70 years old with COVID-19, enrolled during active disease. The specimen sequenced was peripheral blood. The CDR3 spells CASSRTTALRNTEAFF. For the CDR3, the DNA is TGTGCCAGCAGCCGAACGACAGCACTTCGGAACACTGAAGCTTTCTTT.